This T cell receptor beta chain was identified during a study of cytomegalovirus exposure and HLA in healthy donors. 60 Vbeta and 13 Jbeta primers were used in PCR. Assay used: immunoSEQ multiplex PCR; TCRdb lists only in-frame clones, some missing. In total, the table holds about 77,000 clones. Concerning this clone: Its antigen is undetermined.

Findings and limits, study-wide: At a 0.05 false discovery rate, a later analysis found 16,951 TCR beta sequences to be associated with HLA alleles.

The CDR3 spans 14 residues. Per germline, CDR1 LNHDA and CDR2 SQIVND (reference sequence). V was pared by 6 bases and J by 7 bases, with 4 bases of the junction left unmatched. Material: PBMCs. The TCR was taken from a man aged 50 to 59 in good health and CMV-seropositive. V is TRBV19 and J is TRBJ1-4; TRBD1 agrees at 11 bases. CDR3 region: CASSPGTGGEKLFF. The CDR3 DNA is TGTGCCAGTAGCCCCGGGACAGGGGGTGAAAAACTGTTTTTT.